The T cell receptor (beta chain) described here comes from a study of blood T cell repertoires in COVID-19 (dated by TCRdb to 2018 to 2020). Turning to the overall study: Collaborator samples came from the United States, Italy and Spain and covered acute and convalescent phases of COVID-19. The material from the prospective study consisted of cDNA or gDNA derived from T cells, B-cell-depleted T cells, or PBMCs. The dataset comprised deeply sampled blood TCRbeta repertoires from subjects exposed to, actively infected with, or recovered from COVID-19. A freely available public database, intended as a resource for researchers studying the immune response to SARS-CoV-2, is where the repertoires were released. The samples were drawn from two sources: the first 160 participants of the ongoing ImmuneRACE study, and fewer than 1,500 subjects contributed by 6 global collaborators. A de-identified subject ID, COVID-19 status, age in years and sex were almost always included in the sample metadata. Where available, HLA class I and class II types were taken from metadata supplied by the sample provider and were not determined by assay-based typing. Overall study outcomes, separate from this receptor: The quantity of clinical and demographic metadata differed by source and by participant and was supplied without curation.

The CDR3 holds 16 amino acids from the cysteine to the phenylalanine. Of all the DNA, just the CDR3 is kept, 48 bases in frame from base 1. As encoded in the germline V gene (reference sequence), CDR1 is LNHDA while CDR2 is SQIVND. Trimming at the junction amounts to 9 bases on V and 0 bases on J, and the germline ends lie 20 bases apart. Collaborating institutions collected whole blood in K2EDTA tubes following their own protocols. Collaborator samples were shipped for TCRbeta analysis as frozen whole blood, isolated PBMCs, or DNA extracted from either sample type. TCRbeta CDR3 regions were amplified from genomic DNA by means of the immunoSEQ Assay, a bias-controlled multiplex PCR. The study's own analysis went as follows. The number of nucleated cells in each sample was estimated from the amplification of reference gene primers within the assay. To quantify the absolute abundance of each unique TCRbeta CDR3 rearrangement, sequence reads were collapsed and filtered. For each sample, productive Simpson clonality was calculated by taking the square root of Simpson's diversity index across productive rearrangements. TCRdb carries this immuneACCESS record with in-frame sequences only. Its versions omit some clonotypes, under half of them owing to an unresolved V gene in the studies checked, with the rest unexplained. V and J calls and clone size are given by that table; D and trimming were obtained from the DNA. This sample comprises 200,000 to 250,000 clones, roughly 83% of them detected only once. The top ten clones comprise 9% to 15% of the sample.

With regard to this clone: Its antigen is not yet known. No much larger clone exists at a distance of one base, and base qualities are not known.

The sequenced sample consisted of peripheral blood. The sequence derives from a man older than 75 with acute or convalescent COVID-19. The V and J segments used are TRBV19 and TRBJ1-2; TRBD1 is a weak D gene call, 6 bases matching. The CDR3 has the sequence CASEPLGGLPNYGYTF. The nucleotide sequence is given as TGTGCCAGCGAACCTCTGGGGGGGCTCCCTAACTATGGCTACACCTTC. When the CDR3 is completed using the reference TRBV19 and TRBJ1-2 genes on either side, the full variable domain is DGGITQSPKYLFRKEGQNVTLSCEQNLNHDAMYWYRQDPGQGLRLIYYSQIVNDFQKGDIAEGYSVSREKKESFPLTVTSAQKNPTAFYLCASEPLGGLPNYGYTFGSGTRLTVV.